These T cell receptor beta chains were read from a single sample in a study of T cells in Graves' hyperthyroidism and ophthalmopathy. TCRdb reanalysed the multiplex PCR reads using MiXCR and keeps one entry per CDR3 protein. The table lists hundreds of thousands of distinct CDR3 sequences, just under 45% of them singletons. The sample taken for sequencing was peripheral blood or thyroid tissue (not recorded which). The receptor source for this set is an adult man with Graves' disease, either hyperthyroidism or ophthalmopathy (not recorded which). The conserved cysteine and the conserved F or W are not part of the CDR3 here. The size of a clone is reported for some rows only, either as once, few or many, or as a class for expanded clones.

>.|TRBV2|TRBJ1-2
ASRETPESGYT
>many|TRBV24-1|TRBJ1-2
ATSDRRAGVTYGYT
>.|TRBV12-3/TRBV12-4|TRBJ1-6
ASSVTGHNSPLH
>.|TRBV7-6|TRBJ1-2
ASSLGGGQGNGYT
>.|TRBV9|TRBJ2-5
ASSVEGQGIQETQY
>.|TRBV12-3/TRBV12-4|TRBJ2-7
ASSLEKGWDEQY
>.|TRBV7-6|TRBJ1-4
ASTTLAGQANEKLF
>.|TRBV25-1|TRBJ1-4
AWCSGTDEKLF
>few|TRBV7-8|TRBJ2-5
ASSPTVPTRPQETQY
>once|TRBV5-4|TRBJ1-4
ASSGGWATNEKLF
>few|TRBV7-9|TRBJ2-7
ASSSKDRGHEQY
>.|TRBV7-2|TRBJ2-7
ASSLLLNGYEQY
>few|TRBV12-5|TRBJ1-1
ASGLVPTEAF
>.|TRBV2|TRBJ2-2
ASSEFLLGNTGELF
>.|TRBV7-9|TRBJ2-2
ASRPTGGGGELF
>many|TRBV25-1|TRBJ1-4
ASSESGDEKLF
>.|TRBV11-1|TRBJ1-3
ASSMIQGNGNTIY
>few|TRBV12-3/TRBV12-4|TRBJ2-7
ASSEMHAGPYEQY
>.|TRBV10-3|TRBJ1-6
AISARPPSPLH
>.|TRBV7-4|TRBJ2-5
ASSFEGGTQY
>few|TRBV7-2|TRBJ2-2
ASSLRDRELF
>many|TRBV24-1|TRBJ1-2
ATSAPGGGYT
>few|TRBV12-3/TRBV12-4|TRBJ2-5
ASSLRWTGVGETQY
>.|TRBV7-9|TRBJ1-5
ASSQDPGISNQPQH